This passage covers 21 T cell receptor beta chains from one sample sequenced in a study of response to subunit inactivated influenza vaccine. Using its own MiXCR run on the RT-PCR reads, TCRdb lists one record per CDR3 protein. The sample includes around 530,000 distinct CDR3 sequences, 15% to 20% of them seen just once. The starting material was CD4+ T cells sorted from PBMCs, obtained about 24 months after vaccination. The receptors here all came from a man in his fifties or sixties who received an inactivated influenza vaccine.

CDR3 in DNA: TGTGCCAGCAGTTTAAACAGGGTACAACTGTTTTTT. This codes for CASSLNRVQLFF. V is TRBV12-3 or TRBV12-4 and J is TRBJ1-4; maybe TRBD1 (6 bases). Trimming shortened V by 2 bases and J by 12 bases, and 10 bases separated the two germline ends. This CDR3 is 12 amino acids long.

The rearrangement links TRBV3-1 to TRBJ1-2; D perhaps matches TRBD1 (6 bases). The CDR3 runs to 13 residues. CDR1 is LGHDT and CDR2 is YNNKEL in the germline V gene (reference sequence). Trimming took off 7 bases at V and 5 bases at J, with 14 bases between the two ends. This chain's CDR3 is CASKLGGGYGYTF. Written as DNA, the CDR3 is TGTGCCAGCAAACTCGGAGGGGGGTATGGCTACACCTTC.

V and J are TRBV12-3 or TRBV12-4 and TRBJ1-5; TRBD1 matches 9 bases. The CDR3 extends over 13 amino acids. Germline trimming cut 10 bases from V and 1 base from J; bases unmatched to any gene: 2. CDR3 nucleotides: TGTGCCACACAGGGGGCAAGCAATCAGCCCCAGCATTTT. Its translation: CATQGASNQPQHF.

In this sample, this clonotype turned up a few times. The chain couples TRBV7-9 to TRBJ2-3, with no clear D. V shed 2 bases and J shed 2 bases, with 14 bases lying between them. The CDR3 sequence is 16 residues long. CDR1 is SEHNR and CDR2 is FQNEAQ in the germline V gene (reference sequence). Here the CDR3 reads CASSLKRLAFTDTQYF. For the CDR3, the DNA is TGTGCCAGCAGCTTAAAGAGGTTAGCCTTCACAGATACGCAGTATTTT.

Ten or more counts support this clonotype. The V and J genes are TRBV24-1 and TRBJ2-1; D not certain. Per the germline V gene, CDR1 is KGHDR and CDR2 is SFDVKD. Between the trimmed V and J ends, which lost 4 bases and 8 bases, there was a span of 11 bases. This CDR3 is built from 13 residues. In DNA form, the CDR3 reads TGTGCCACCAGTGACCCCTCCCTCGATGAGCAGTTCTTC. As protein: CATSDPSLDEQFF.

The V and J genes are TRBV10-3 and TRBJ2-3, with 10 nucleotides matching TRBD2. J lost 9 bases, V lost 10 bases, and 4 bases had no gene match. Germline V CDR1 and CDR2: ENHRY, SYGVKD. CDR3 size: 11 residues. CDR3 residues: CATLAGDTQYF. The CDR3 coding sequence is TGTGCCACCCTAGCGGGGGACACGCAGTATTTT.

This chain links TRBV20-1 with TRBJ2-5; D uncertain. Germline CDR1 reads DFQATT; CDR2 reads SNEGSKA (reference sequence). This CDR3 contains 12 residues. Trimming pared 3 bases from V and 2 bases from J, leaving 7 bases between. CDR3 amino acids: CSASGPQETQYF. As DNA, the CDR3 is TGCAGTGCTAGTGGGCCGCAAGAGACCCAGTACTTC.

This rearrangement joins TRBV9 to TRBJ2-5, with 9 bases aligning to TRBD2. Germline V lookup: CDR1 SGDLS, CDR2 YYNGEE. There are 16 residues in the CDR3. The J segment lost 1 base and the V segment lost 0 bases, leaving 4 bases of the junction unmatched. The CDR3 DNA sequence: TGTGCCAGCAGCGTAGGGACTAGCGACATCCAAGAGACCCAGTACTTC. It is translated as CASSVGTSDIQETQYF.

The genes are TRBV5-5 and TRBJ2-3, with a possible D match to TRBD1 (5 bases). Germline CDR1 reads SGHKS; CDR2 reads YYEKEE (reference sequence). The germline V and J ends were trimmed by 5 bases and 2 bases, with 12 bases remaining between them. The CDR3 totals 14 residues. CDR3 loop: CASSTATATDTQYF. The CDR3 DNA sequence: TGTGCCAGCAGTACCGCGACAGCCACAGATACGCAGTATTTT.

The V call is TRBV20-1, the J call TRBJ1-5; D unresolved. V was trimmed by 5 bases and J by 1 base, leaving 12 bases between them. This CDR3 comprises 14 residues. Germline V gene data show CDR1 as DFQATT and CDR2 as SNEGSKA (reference sequence). The CDR3 nucleotides read TGCAGTGCTGACTCAGGAGGAAGCAATCAGCCCCAGCATTTT. Amino acids: CSADSGGSNQPQHF.

The rearrangement uses TRBV30 and TRBJ1-2, with 9 positions matching TRBD1. V gave up 2 bases and J gave up 6 bases; unmatched junction bases: 7. The CDR3 has 14 amino acids. Germline loops: CDR1 GTSNPN, CDR2 SVGIG (reference sequence). The CDR3: CAWSPWTGVDGYTF. The CDR3 nucleotides are TGTGCCTGGAGTCCTTGGACAGGGGTGGATGGCTACACCTTC. Based on the CDR3 plus reference TRBV30 and TRBJ1-2, the full variable domain is SQTIHQWPATLVQPVGSPLSLECTVEGTSNPNLYWYRQAAGRGLQLLFYSVGIGQISSEVPQNLSASRPQDRQFILSSKKLLLSDSGFYLCAWSPWTGVDGYTFGSGTRLTVV.

This clonotype was observed a single time. V usage is TRBV18 and J usage is TRBJ1-2, with 8 bases lining up with TRBD1. The V gene's germline CDR1 is KGHSH and CDR2 LQKENI. CDR3 length: 15 residues. The junction had 7 bases not matched to a gene; V was cut back by 3 bases and J by 4 bases. The CDR3 sequence: CASSPGQATRYGYTF. The CDR3 region has the DNA TGTGCCAGCTCACCGGGACAGGCGACTCGCTATGGCTACACCTTC.

This clonotype has a handful of counts. This rearrangement joins TRBV12-3 or TRBV12-4 to TRBJ1-5; D is unclear. The CDR3 contains 17 residues. Trimming removed 4 bases from V and 0 bases from J, with 16 bases in between. The DNA of the CDR3 is TGTGCCAGCAGTTCAACTGGGATAATTCATAGCAATCAGCCCCAGCATTTT. Its translation is CASSSTGIIHSNQPQHF.

The chain employs TRBV7-2 and TRBJ2-5, with D hard to call. The V end lost 7 bases, the J end lost 4 bases, and 10 bases lay between the germline ends. In germline, CDR1 is SGHTA, CDR2 FQGNSA. The CDR3 consists of 12 residues. The CDR3 loop is CASNQGRETQYF. In DNA form, the CDR3 reads TGTGCCAGCAACCAAGGCAGAGAGACCCAGTACTTC.

In this sample, this clonotype turned up a few times. This chain links TRBV7-2 with TRBJ1-3; D not resolved. This CDR3 comprises 13 residues. Germline assignment: CDR1 SGHTA and CDR2 FQGNSA. V was pared by 5 bases and J by 9 bases, with 14 bases between. The CDR3 bases are TGTGCCAGCAGCCCTCAGATGGGGAGCACCATATATTTT. Protein sequence: CASSPQMGSTIYF.

Many counts were recorded for this clonotype. This chain links TRBV20-1 with TRBJ2-7, with TRBD2 matching 8 bases. This CDR3 has 14 amino acids. Germline V lookup: CDR1 DFQATT, CDR2 SNEGSKA (reference sequence). V shed 0 bases and J 4 bases; nucleotides not matched to a gene: 5. CDR3 region: CSARDKREIYEQYF. The CDR3 DNA is TGCAGTGCTAGAGATAAGCGGGAGATTTACGAGCAGTACTTC.

The chain couples TRBV10-3 to TRBJ1-2; D remains unclear. Germline V gene sequence: CDR1 ENHRY, CDR2 SYGVKD. Trimming removed 0 bases from V and 8 bases from J, with 10 bases in between. The CDR3 covers 13 residues. For the CDR3, the DNA is TGTGCCATCAGTGAGTCTGGGGAGGAGGGCTACACCTTC. As protein: CAISESGEEGYTF.

This clonotype was observed many times. The rearrangement links TRBV7-2 to TRBJ1-5, with unresolved D. Germline-derived CDR1 and CDR2 are SGHTA and FQGNSA. Between the trimmed V and J ends, which lost 4 bases and 3 bases, there was a span of 13 bases. This CDR3 is 15 amino acids long. DNA of the CDR3: TGTGCCAGCAGCTCACCACCGGGCCACAATCAGCCCCAGCATTTT. Its protein is CASSSPPGHNQPQHF. The variable domain in full, completed from reference TRBV7-2 and TRBJ1-5, reads GAGVSQSPSNKVTEKGKDVELRCDPISGHTALYWYRQSLGQGLEFLIYFQGNSAPDKSGLPSDRFSAERTGGSVSTLTIQRTQQEDSAVYLCASSSPPGHNQPQHFGDGTRLSIL.

This clonotype was observed many times. V and J are TRBV5-1 and TRBJ2-1; TRBD2 matches 7 bases. This CDR3 comprises 13 residues. Per germline, CDR1 SGHRS and CDR2 YFSETQ. The ends lost 0 bases at V and 13 bases at J; junction bases unmatched: 7. CDR3: CASSLVGRESQFF. The DNA for the CDR3 is TGCGCCAGCAGCTTGGTAGGGCGGGAGAGCCAGTTCTTC.

The sample holds a few counts of this clonotype. V gene TRBV7-8 combines with J gene TRBJ2-2, with 7 nucleotides matching TRBD1. This CDR3 comprises 16 residues. V shed 5 bases, J shed 4 bases, and the junction held 10 bases outside the gene matches. Looked up from germline, CDR1 is SGHVS and CDR2 is FQNEAQ. CDR3 bases: TGTGCCAGCAGCGACCCGGGACAGAGTTCCACCGGGGAGCTGTTTTTT. It translates to CASSDPGQSSTGELFF.

The chain uses TRBV4-2 and TRBJ1-1; TRBD1 aligns across 9 bases. Germline V gene sequence: CDR1 LGHNA, CDR2 YNFKEQ. The V and J ends lost 5 bases and 3 bases, in that order; junction bases with no gene match: 4. The CDR3 consists of 14 residues. Here the CDR3 DNA reads TGTGCCAGCAGCAAGGACAGGGGAGACACTGAAGCTTTCTTT. Amino acids: CASSKDRGDTEAFF.